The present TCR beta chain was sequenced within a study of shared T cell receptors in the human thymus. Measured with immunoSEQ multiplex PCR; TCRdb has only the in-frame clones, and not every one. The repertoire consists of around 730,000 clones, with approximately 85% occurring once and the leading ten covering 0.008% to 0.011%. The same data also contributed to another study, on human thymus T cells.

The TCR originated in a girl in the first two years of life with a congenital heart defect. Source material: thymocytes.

The CDR3 sequence: CASSYSSGGYGYTF. The CDR3 bases are TGTGCCAGCAGTTACTCGTCGGGTGGCTATGGCTACACCTTC. V gene TRBV6-5 combines with J gene TRBJ1-2; D not resolved. V was clipped by 0 bases and J by 4 bases, with 9 bases between them. This CDR3 contains 14 residues. Germline CDR1 reads MNHEY; CDR2 reads SVGAGI.